The following is a TCR beta chain sequence with its context. Its antigen is unknown. The sample originates from a study of T cells in narcolepsy. Study information: Donors had narcolepsy type 1 or type 2, or were healthy controls. Study-wide points: Autoreactive clone sequences were missing from some blood memory CD4+ repertoires. Autoreactive clonotypes reportedly recurred in blood of same and different patients, not controls.

The CDR3 is 18 residues long. From germline, CDR1 is LNHDA and CDR2 SQIVND (reference sequence). After removal of 6 bases from V and 1 base from J, the junction contained 14 bases not matched to a gene. Clones were read by immunoSEQ multiplex PCR, and TCRdb kept only the in-frame ones, dropping some. The sample has some 25,000 clones; more than 70% are singletons. The sequence was collected from a human donor with narcolepsy. The chain combines TRBV19 with TRBJ1-4; 7 positions match TRBD1. Sample: CD45RA- memory CD4+ T cells from PBMCs. CDR3 region: CASSRGAGAKKTNEKLFF. The DNA for the CDR3 is TGTGCCAGTAGCAGGGGGGCAGGGGCCAAGAAAACTAATGAAAAACTGTTTTTT. Full variable domain (remainder filled in from reference TRBV19 and TRBJ1-4): DGGITQSPKYLFRKEGQNVTLSCEQNLNHDAMYWYRQDPGQGLRLIYYSQIVNDFQKGDIAEGYSVSREKKESFPLTVTSAQKNPTAFYLCASSRGAGAKKTNEKLFFGSGTQLSVL.